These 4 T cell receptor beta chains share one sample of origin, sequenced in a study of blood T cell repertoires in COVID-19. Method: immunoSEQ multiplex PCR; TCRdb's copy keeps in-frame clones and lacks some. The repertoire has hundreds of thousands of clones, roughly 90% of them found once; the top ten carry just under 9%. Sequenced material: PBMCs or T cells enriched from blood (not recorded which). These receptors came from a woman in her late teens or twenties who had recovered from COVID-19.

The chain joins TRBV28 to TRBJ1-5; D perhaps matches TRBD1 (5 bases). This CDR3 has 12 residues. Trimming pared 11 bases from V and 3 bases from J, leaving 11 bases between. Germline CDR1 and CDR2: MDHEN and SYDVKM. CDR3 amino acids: CALGGSNQPQHF. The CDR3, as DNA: TGTGCCTTGGGGGGTTCCAATCAGCCCCAGCATTTT.

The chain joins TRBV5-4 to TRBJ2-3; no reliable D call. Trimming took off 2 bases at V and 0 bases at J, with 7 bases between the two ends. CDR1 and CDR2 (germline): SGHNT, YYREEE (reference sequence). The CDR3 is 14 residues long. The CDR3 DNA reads TGTGCCAGCAGCTTAAAATCTAGCACAGATACGCAGTATTTT. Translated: CASSLKSSTDTQYF.

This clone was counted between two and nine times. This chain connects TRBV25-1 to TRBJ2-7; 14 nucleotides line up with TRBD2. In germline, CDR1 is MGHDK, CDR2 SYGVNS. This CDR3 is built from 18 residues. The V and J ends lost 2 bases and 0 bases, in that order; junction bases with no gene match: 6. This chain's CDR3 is CASSEKGLAGARSYEQYF. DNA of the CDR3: TGTGCCAGCAGTGAAAAGGGACTAGCGGGGGCACGCTCCTACGAGCAGTACTTC.

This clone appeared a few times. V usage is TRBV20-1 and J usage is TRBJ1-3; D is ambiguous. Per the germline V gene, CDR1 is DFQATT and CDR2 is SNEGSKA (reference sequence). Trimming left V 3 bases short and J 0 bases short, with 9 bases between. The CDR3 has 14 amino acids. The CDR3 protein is CSASLELSGNTIYF. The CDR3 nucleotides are TGCAGTGCTAGTTTGGAGCTCTCTGGAAACACCATATATTTT.